This TCR beta chain derives from a study of blood T cells in healthy people across ages. The wider study: About one barcoded beta molecule was captured per two T cells (by template switching). Study-wide results and caveats: Researchers deemed the diversity estimates from one million T cells underestimates. The study found more naive CD4+ cells and higher diversity in long-lived than aged donors. Per million T cells, TCR beta diversity dropped about linearly as age rose.

There are many counts of this clonotype. Its specificity is not known. A junction end diverges from the germline sequence, so it may reflect a read error. CDR1 is SGHRS, CDR2 YFSETQ, per germline. The CDR3 length is 13 residues. The use of a sample-barcoded 5' primer and a J-beta primer mix characterized a second PCR of about 6 to 12 cycles. TCRdb used MiXCR to reprocess the 5' RACE reads, holding one entry per CDR3 protein. This table has 1.5 million to 2 million distinct CDR3 sequences, roughly 50% appearing once. This TCR derives from a middle-aged woman in good health. The sequenced sample consisted of blood. The V and J genes are TRBV5-1 and TRBJ2-7; D remains unclear. The CDR3 protein is CASSLGPAYEQYF. CDR3 nucleotides: TGTGCCAGCAGCTTAGGTCCAGCCTACGAGCAGTACTTC.